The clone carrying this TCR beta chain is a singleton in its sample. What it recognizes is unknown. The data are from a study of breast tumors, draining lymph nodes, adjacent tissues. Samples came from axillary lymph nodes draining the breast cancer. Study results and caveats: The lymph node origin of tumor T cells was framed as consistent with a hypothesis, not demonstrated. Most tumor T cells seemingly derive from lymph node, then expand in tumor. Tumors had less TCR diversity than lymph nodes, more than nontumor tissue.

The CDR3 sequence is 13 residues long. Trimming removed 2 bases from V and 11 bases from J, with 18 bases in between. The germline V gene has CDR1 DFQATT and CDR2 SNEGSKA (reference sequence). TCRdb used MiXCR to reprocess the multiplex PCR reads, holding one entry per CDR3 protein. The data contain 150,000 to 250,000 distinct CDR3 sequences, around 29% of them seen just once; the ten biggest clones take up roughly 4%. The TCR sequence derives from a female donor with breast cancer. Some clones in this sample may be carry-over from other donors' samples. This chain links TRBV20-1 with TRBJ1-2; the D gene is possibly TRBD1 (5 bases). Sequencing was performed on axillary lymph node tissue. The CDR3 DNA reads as TGCAGTGCTAGAACGTGGACTAGCGGGGGATACACCTTC. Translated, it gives CSARTWTSGGYTF.